The rows below give T cell receptor beta chains drawn from one sample of a study of blood T cell repertoires in COVID-19. Profiled with immunoSEQ multiplex PCR; TCRdb holds only in-frame clones, not every one. The sample has 150,000 to 200,000 clones; roughly 85% are singletons. The sample comprised peripheral blood. The receptor set was obtained from a woman between 55 and 75 years old with acute or convalescent COVID-19. Each CDR3 is given with its conserved first and last residue. A D gene is named only where the DNA matches it firmly. Size is omitted from some rows. Given values are once, few, many or a class for expanded clones.

d_call: -; v_call: TRBV11-3; cdr3_length: 14; clone_size: -; j_call: TRBJ2-1; cdr3_nt: TGTGCCAGCAGCCAATTACAGGGCTGGGATGAGCAGTTCTTC; cdr3_aa: CASSQLQGWDEQFF
d_call: TRBD2; v_call: TRBV6-4; cdr3_length: 19; clone_size: -; j_call: TRBJ2-1; cdr3_nt: TGTGCCAGCAGTGAACGTTTGACTAGCGGGTCACCCTCCTACAATGAGCAGTTCTTC; cdr3_aa: CASSERLTSGSPSYNEQFF
d_call: -; v_call: TRBV12-3/TRBV12-4; cdr3_length: 11; clone_size: -; j_call: TRBJ2-5; cdr3_nt: TGTGCCAGCAGTTTCTCTAAGACCCAGTACTTC; cdr3_aa: CASSFSKTQYF
d_call: TRBD1; v_call: TRBV3-1/TRBV3-2; cdr3_length: 17; clone_size: -; j_call: TRBJ1-3; cdr3_nt: TGTGCCAGCAGCCAAGGGATTGGGACAGGTGTTGGAAACACCATATATTTT; cdr3_aa: CASSQGIGTGVGNTIYF
d_call: -; v_call: TRBV13; cdr3_length: 14; clone_size: -; j_call: TRBJ2-2; cdr3_nt: TGTGCCAGCAGCTTAGGCCTGGCAACCGGGGAGCTGTTTTTT; cdr3_aa: CASSLGLATGELFF
d_call: -; v_call: TRBV4-1; cdr3_length: 15; clone_size: -; j_call: TRBJ1-4; cdr3_nt: TGCGCCAGCAGCCAAGAGGGCAGGGTGGGGGAAAAACTGTTTTTT; cdr3_aa: CASSQEGRVGEKLFF
d_call: TRBD2; v_call: TRBV30; cdr3_length: 14; clone_size: -; j_call: TRBJ2-3; cdr3_nt: TGTGCCTGGAGTCGGCTAGCGGCCACAGATACGCAGTATTTT; cdr3_aa: CAWSRLAATDTQYF
d_call: TRBD2; v_call: TRBV7-9; cdr3_length: 17; clone_size: -; j_call: TRBJ2-1; cdr3_nt: TGTGCCAGCAGCTTAGGGGCACTAGCGGGAGTGGATAATGAGCAGTTCTTC; cdr3_aa: CASSLGALAGVDNEQFF
d_call: TRBD1; v_call: TRBV5-1; cdr3_length: 16; clone_size: -; j_call: TRBJ1-3; cdr3_nt: TGCGCCAGCGGGGAAGGACAGGAGTACTCTGGAAACACCATATATTTT; cdr3_aa: CASGEGQEYSGNTIYF
d_call: -; v_call: TRBV11-3; cdr3_length: 12; clone_size: -; j_call: TRBJ2-1; cdr3_nt: TGTGCCAGCCGAAGGGGGGGTCCAGAGCAGTTCTTC; cdr3_aa: CASRRGGPEQFF
d_call: -; v_call: TRBV12-3/TRBV12-4; cdr3_length: 12; clone_size: -; j_call: TRBJ2-1; cdr3_nt: TGTGCCAGCAGTCAGGCGGGACGCGAGCAGTTCTTC; cdr3_aa: CASSQAGREQFF
d_call: -; v_call: TRBV5-4; cdr3_length: 14; clone_size: -; j_call: TRBJ1-1; cdr3_nt: TGTGCCAGCACCTCGTCCGGCGGGAACACTGAAGCTTTCTTT; cdr3_aa: CASTSSGGNTEAFF
d_call: -; v_call: TRBV28; cdr3_length: 13; clone_size: -; j_call: TRBJ1-2; cdr3_nt: TGTGCCAGCACCCCTAGTGGACTGTATGGCTACACCTTC; cdr3_aa: CASTPSGLYGYTF
d_call: -; v_call: TRBV6-5; cdr3_length: 16; clone_size: -; j_call: TRBJ1-4; cdr3_nt: TGTGCCAGCAGTTACTCGACGGGGGGTGCGGGTGAAAAACTGTTTTTT; cdr3_aa: CASSYSTGGAGEKLFF
d_call: -; v_call: TRBV14; cdr3_length: 13; clone_size: -; j_call: TRBJ1-3; cdr3_nt: TGTGCCAGCAGCCGAAACGGGGGGAACACCATATATTTT; cdr3_aa: CASSRNGGNTIYF
d_call: -; v_call: TRBV5-1; cdr3_length: 19; clone_size: -; j_call: TRBJ1-1; cdr3_nt: TGCGCCAGCAGCTTGGGACAGACTTATCAGGGTCACTTGAACACTGAAGCTTTCTTT; cdr3_aa: CASSLGQTYQGHLNTEAFF
d_call: -; v_call: TRBV9; cdr3_length: 14; clone_size: -; j_call: TRBJ2-2; cdr3_nt: TGTGCCAGCAGCGCCGAGCCGAACACCGGGGAGCTGTTTTTT; cdr3_aa: CASSAEPNTGELFF
d_call: -; v_call: TRBV10-3; cdr3_length: 15; clone_size: -; j_call: TRBJ2-6; cdr3_nt: TGTGCCATCAGCTCCCGGGTGTCTGGGGCCAACGTCCTGACTTTC; cdr3_aa: CAISSRVSGANVLTF
d_call: -; v_call: TRBV3-1/TRBV3-2; cdr3_length: 15; clone_size: few; j_call: TRBJ1-4; cdr3_nt: TGTGCCAGCAGCCAAGGGGCGGGAACTAATGAAAAACTGTTTTTT; cdr3_aa: CASSQGAGTNEKLFF
d_call: -; v_call: TRBV6-1; cdr3_length: 14; clone_size: -; j_call: TRBJ1-1; cdr3_nt: TGTGCCAGCACTAAGGCCCCAGGATTCGGCTGGGCTTTCTTT; cdr3_aa: CASTKAPGFGWAFF
d_call: TRBD2; v_call: TRBV4-2; cdr3_length: 17; clone_size: -; j_call: TRBJ2-6; cdr3_nt: TGTGCCAGCGCCGAACTGGGGAGCGGGAGTAGGGCCAACGTCCTGACTTTC; cdr3_aa: CASAELGSGSRANVLTF
d_call: TRBD2; v_call: TRBV7-6; cdr3_length: 15; clone_size: -; j_call: TRBJ2-3; cdr3_nt: TGTGCCAGCAGCTTGTCTAGCGGGAGGGCAAATACGCAGTATTTT; cdr3_aa: CASSLSSGRANTQYF
d_call: -; v_call: TRBV10-2; cdr3_length: 12; clone_size: -; j_call: TRBJ2-1; cdr3_nt: TGCGCCAGCAGTGAGTCCTCCAATGAGCAGTTCTTC; cdr3_aa: CASSESSNEQFF
d_call: -; v_call: TRBV9; cdr3_length: 11; clone_size: once; j_call: TRBJ2-1; cdr3_nt: TGTGCCAGCAGCGGAGGGAATGAGCAGTTCTTC; cdr3_aa: CASSGGNEQFF
d_call: -; v_call: TRBV7-3; cdr3_length: 13; clone_size: -; j_call: TRBJ2-5; cdr3_nt: TGTGCCAGCAGCCTAGGACTTTTGGAGACCCAGTACTTC; cdr3_aa: CASSLGLLETQYF
d_call: TRBD1; v_call: TRBV12-3/TRBV12-4; cdr3_length: 13; clone_size: -; j_call: TRBJ1-1; cdr3_nt: TGTGCCAGCAGTTCGGACAGGACGACTGAAGCTTTCTTT; cdr3_aa: CASSSDRTTEAFF
d_call: -; v_call: TRBV3-1/TRBV3-2; cdr3_length: 14; clone_size: -; j_call: TRBJ1-5; cdr3_nt: TGTGCCAGCAGCCAAGCGGGAAACAATCAGCCCCAGCATTTT; cdr3_aa: CASSQAGNNQPQHF
d_call: -; v_call: TRBV18; cdr3_length: 15; clone_size: once; j_call: TRBJ2-1; cdr3_nt: TGTGCCAGCACTGAGGACTTGGGCCCCTACAATGAGCAGTTCTTC; cdr3_aa: CASTEDLGPYNEQFF
d_call: -; v_call: TRBV9; cdr3_length: 14; clone_size: -; j_call: TRBJ2-7; cdr3_nt: TGTGCCAGCAGCGGTGACAGGACTTTGGGCGAGCAGTACTTC; cdr3_aa: CASSGDRTLGEQYF
d_call: TRBD1; v_call: TRBV6-5; cdr3_length: 14; clone_size: -; j_call: TRBJ2-5; cdr3_nt: TGTGCCAGCAGAGTTCAGGGGGCCCTGAAGACCCAGTACTTC; cdr3_aa: CASRVQGALKTQYF
d_call: -; v_call: TRBV27; cdr3_length: 16; clone_size: -; j_call: TRBJ1-2; cdr3_nt: TGTGCCAGCAGTCTAGGGGACGGGGGGCCTAACTATGGCTACACCTTC; cdr3_aa: CASSLGDGGPNYGYTF
d_call: -; v_call: TRBV10-2; cdr3_length: 14; clone_size: -; j_call: TRBJ2-2; cdr3_nt: TGCGCCGCGAGGGCCGGGTACAACACCGGGGAGCTGTTTTTT; cdr3_aa: CAARAGYNTGELFF
d_call: -; v_call: TRBV2; cdr3_length: 11; clone_size: -; j_call: TRBJ1-5; cdr3_nt: TGTGCCAGCAGCCTATTGTCGGCCCAGCATTTT; cdr3_aa: CASSLLSAQHF
d_call: TRBD1; v_call: TRBV30; cdr3_length: 13; clone_size: -; j_call: TRBJ1-5; cdr3_nt: TGTGCCTGGAGTATACAGGGGTATCAGCCCCAGCATTTT; cdr3_aa: CAWSIQGYQPQHF
d_call: TRBD2; v_call: TRBV3-1/TRBV3-2; cdr3_length: 18; clone_size: many; j_call: TRBJ2-1; cdr3_nt: TGTGCCAGCAGCCCGCGCTGGCTAGCGGGAGGAATCTACAATGAGCAGTTCTTC; cdr3_aa: CASSPRWLAGGIYNEQFF
d_call: -; v_call: TRBV30; cdr3_length: 12; clone_size: -; j_call: TRBJ2-5; cdr3_nt: TGTGCCTGGGGACTGACACAAGAGACCCAGTACTTC; cdr3_aa: CAWGLTQETQYF
d_call: TRBD2; v_call: TRBV18; cdr3_length: 18; clone_size: -; j_call: TRBJ2-2; cdr3_nt: TGTGCCAGCTCATCGATGGCTGTCCTAGCGGGAGGAGGCGGGGAGCTGTTTTTT; cdr3_aa: CASSSMAVLAGGGGELFF